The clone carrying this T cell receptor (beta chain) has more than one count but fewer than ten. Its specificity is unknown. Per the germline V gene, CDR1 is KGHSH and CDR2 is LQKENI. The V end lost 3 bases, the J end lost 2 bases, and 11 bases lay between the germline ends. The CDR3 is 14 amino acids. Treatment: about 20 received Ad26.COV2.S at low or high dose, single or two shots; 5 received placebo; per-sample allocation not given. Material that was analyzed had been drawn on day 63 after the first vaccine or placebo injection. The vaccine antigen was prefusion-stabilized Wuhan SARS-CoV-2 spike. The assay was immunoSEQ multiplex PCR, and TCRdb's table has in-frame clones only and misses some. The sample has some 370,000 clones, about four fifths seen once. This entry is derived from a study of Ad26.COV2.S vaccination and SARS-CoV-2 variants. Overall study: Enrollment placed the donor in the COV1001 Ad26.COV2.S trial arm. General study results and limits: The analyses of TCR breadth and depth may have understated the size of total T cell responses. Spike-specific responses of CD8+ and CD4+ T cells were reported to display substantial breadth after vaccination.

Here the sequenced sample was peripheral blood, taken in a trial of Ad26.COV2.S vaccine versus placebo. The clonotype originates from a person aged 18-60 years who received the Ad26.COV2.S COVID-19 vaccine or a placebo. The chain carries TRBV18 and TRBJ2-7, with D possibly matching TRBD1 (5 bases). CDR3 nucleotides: TGTGCCAGCTCACCCTCACAGGTAACCTACGAGCAGTACTTC. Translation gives CASSPSQVTYEQYF.